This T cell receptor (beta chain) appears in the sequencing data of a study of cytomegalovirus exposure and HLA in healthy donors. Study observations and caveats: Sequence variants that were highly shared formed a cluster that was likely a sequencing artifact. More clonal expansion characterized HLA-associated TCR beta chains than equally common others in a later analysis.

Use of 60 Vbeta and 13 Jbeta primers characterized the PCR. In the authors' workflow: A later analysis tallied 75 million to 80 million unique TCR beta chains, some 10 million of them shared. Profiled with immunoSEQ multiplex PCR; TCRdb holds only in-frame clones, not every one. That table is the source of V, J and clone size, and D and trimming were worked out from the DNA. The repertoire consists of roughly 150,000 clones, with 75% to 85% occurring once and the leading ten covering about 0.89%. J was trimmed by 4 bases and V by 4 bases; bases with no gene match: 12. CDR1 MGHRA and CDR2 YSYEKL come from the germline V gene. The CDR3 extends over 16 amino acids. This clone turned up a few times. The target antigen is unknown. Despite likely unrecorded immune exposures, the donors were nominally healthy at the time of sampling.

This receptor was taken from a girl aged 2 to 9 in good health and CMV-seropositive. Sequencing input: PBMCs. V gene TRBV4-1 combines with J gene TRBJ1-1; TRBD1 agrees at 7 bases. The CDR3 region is CASSLQMTGIPTEAFF. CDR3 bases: TGCGCCAGCAGCCTGCAAATGACAGGGATTCCCACTGAAGCTTTCTTT.